Below, 26 T cell receptor beta chains from the same sample are listed, as sequenced in a study of blood T cell repertoires in COVID-19. The protocol was immunoSEQ multiplex PCR, while the TCRdb copy is restricted to in-frame clones and leaves out a portion. The table shows about 350,000 clones, with more than 70% occurring only once. The sequenced sample was peripheral blood. These receptor sequences come from a woman aged 60-70 years with COVID-19, enrolled during active disease.

The chain is built from TRBV3-1 (or the pseudogene TRBV3-2) and TRBJ1-1; D call uncertain. CDR1 is LGHDT and CDR2 is YNNKEL in the germline V gene (reference sequence). CDR3 length: 13 residues. V lost 4 bases and J lost 4, with 10 bases in between. The CDR3 DNA reads as TGTGCCAGCAGCCTTCCCACGCGCACTGAAGCTTTCTTT. Amino acids: CASSLPTRTEAFF.

Only one count was recorded for this clone. The chain recombines TRBV5-1 with TRBJ1-2, with 11 nucleotides matching TRBD1. CDR1 SGHRS and CDR2 YFSETQ come from the germline V gene. There are 15 residues in the CDR3. V gave up 4 bases and J gave up 1 base; unmatched junction bases: 3. CDR3 DNA sequence: TGCGCCAGCAGCAGGACAGGGGGCCATAACTATGGCTACACCTTC. Its protein product is CASSRTGGHNYGYTF.

The chain employs TRBV9 and TRBJ2-5; the D is unclear. Germline CDR1 is SGDLS and CDR2 is YYNGEE. The CDR3 length is 12 residues. V dropped 4 bases and J dropped 5 bases, with 9 bases sitting between them. CDR3 sequence: CASSPHEETQYF. CDR3 sequence (DNA): TGTGCCAGCAGCCCCCATGAGGAGACCCAGTACTTC.

The rearrangement links TRBV18 to TRBJ1-4, with D maybe TRBD1 (5 bases). Germline V gene data show CDR1 as KGHSH and CDR2 as LQKENI. Trimming pared 3 bases from V and 5 bases from J, leaving 13 bases between. The CDR3 covers 15 residues. This CDR3 reads CASSPLGLQNEKLFF. The DNA for the CDR3 is TGTGCCAGCTCACCTCTGGGACTGCAAAATGAAAAACTGTTTTTT.

This rearrangement joins TRBV5-4 to TRBJ2-2; tentative D call: TRBD1 (6 bases). Trimming cost V 7 bases and J 6 bases, with 19 bases left between them. Germline assignment: CDR1 SGHNT and CDR2 YYREEE (reference sequence). The CDR3 runs 15 residues. CDR3 DNA: TGTGCCAGCCGAACAGGGTTATCTCGCGCCGGGGAGCTGTTTTTT. It codes for CASRTGLSRAGELFF.

The genes are TRBV5-6 and TRBJ1-3; possible D gene TRBD1, 5 bases. Per germline, CDR1 SGHDT and CDR2 YYEEEE. The V and J ends lost 4 bases and 0 bases respectively, with 17 bases between them. The CDR3 loop spans 17 amino acids. The CDR3 nucleotides are TGTGCCAGCAGCCTGAGTCTCGGGGGAAGCTCTGGAAACACCATATATTTT. Translated, it gives CASSLSLGGSSGNTIYF.

The chain is built from TRBV19 and TRBJ1-5; a weak D match, TRBD1 (5 bases). The CDR3 covers 15 residues. Germline V gene sequence: CDR1 LNHDA, CDR2 SQIVND (reference sequence). V was trimmed by 6 bases and J by 3 bases, leaving 15 bases between them. DNA of the CDR3: TGTGCCAGTAGACCGACGACAGTCGCCAATCAGCCCCAGCATTTT. Its protein product is CASRPTTVANQPQHF.

This chain joins TRBV5-6 and TRBJ2-5; the D gene is possibly TRBD2 (5 bases). The germline CDR1 and CDR2 sequences are SGHDT and YYEEEE. Trimming shortened V by 4 bases and J by 7 bases, and 17 bases separated the two germline ends. The CDR3 length is 14 residues. CDR3 DNA sequence: TGTGCCAGCAGCGGTCGGACTGGATCAGGGACCCAGTACTTC. It codes for CASSGRTGSGTQYF.

This chain links TRBV2 with TRBJ1-1; D might be TRBD1 (6 bases). V shed 4 bases and J shed 1 base, with 10 bases lying between them. The CDR3 sequence is 14 residues long. CDR1 and CDR2 from the germline V gene are SNHLY and FYNNEI. The CDR3 DNA reads as TGTGCCAGCAGTGGGGGGGGCGCGAACACTGAAGCTTTCTTT. Its protein product is CASSGGGANTEAFF.

A single count supports this clone. The V call is TRBV7-3, the J call TRBJ2-3; D perhaps matches TRBD2 (5 bases). Germline CDR1 is SGHTA and CDR2 is FQGTGA. The V end lost 5 bases, the J end lost 5 bases, and 11 bases lay between the germline ends. The CDR3 runs to 13 residues. The CDR3 reads CASSPAREDTQYF. Here the CDR3 DNA reads TGTGCCAGCAGCCCCGCTCGGGAAGATACGCAGTATTTT.

The J gene is TRBJ1-5, the V gene TRBV18; TRBD1 agrees at 7 bases. CDR1 and CDR2 (germline): KGHSH, LQKENI. V shed 6 bases and J 5 bases; nucleotides not matched to a gene: 22. The CDR3 extends over 19 amino acids. CDR3 DNA sequence: TGTGCCAGCTCCCTCGACAGGGTACGGCAAAGAAAGGGCGATCAGCCCCAGCATTTT. It specifies CASSLDRVRQRKGDQPQHF.

This chain joins TRBV9 and TRBJ1-1; D remains unclear. The CDR3 is 14 residues long. CDR1 is SGDLS, CDR2 YYNGEE, per germline. The germline V and J ends were trimmed by 0 bases and 0 bases, with 6 bases remaining between them. The CDR3: CASSVGAVNTEAFF. The CDR3 DNA reads TGTGCCAGCAGCGTAGGGGCAGTGAACACTGAAGCTTTCTTT.

The sample holds one count of this clone. The rearrangement uses TRBV5-1 and TRBJ1-5, with D maybe TRBD1 (6 bases). Germline values: CDR1 SGHRS, CDR2 YFSETQ. Deletions cut 2 bases from V and 5 bases from J, with 17 bases between. CDR3 length: 16 amino acids. The CDR3 coding sequence is TGCGCCAGCAGCTTTGGGGGAGGGGGGCCCGATCAGCCCCAGCATTTT. Translating gives CASSFGGGGPDQPQHF.

The rearrangement links TRBV4-1 to TRBJ2-7; 9 bases map to TRBD1. This CDR3 is built from 15 residues. V shed 0 bases, J shed 2 bases, and the junction held 2 bases outside the gene matches. Germline V lookup: CDR1 MGHRA, CDR2 YSYEKL. The CDR3 region is CASSQDGDRAYEQYF. The CDR3 DNA sequence: TGCGCCAGCAGCCAAGATGGGGACAGGGCCTACGAGCAGTACTTC.

The chain is built from TRBV2 and TRBJ1-1; D is possibly TRBD1 (5 bases). Trimming cost V 5 bases and J 3 bases, with 10 bases left between them. The length of the CDR3 is 13 residues. Germline loops: CDR1 SNHLY, CDR2 FYNNEI. The CDR3 DNA is TGTGCCAGCAGTATCCAGGGTCACACTGAAGCTTTCTTT. It is translated as CASSIQGHTEAFF.

The chain carries TRBV7-9 and TRBJ1-1, with 7 bases lining up with TRBD1. Losses at the gene ends were 5 bases for V and 0 bases for J; bases not matched to a gene: 9. This CDR3 contains 16 residues. Germline V CDR1 and CDR2: SEHNR, FQNEAQ (reference sequence). The CDR3 protein is CASSPTGTALNTEAFF. In nucleotides, the CDR3 is TGTGCCAGCAGCCCTACCGGGACAGCCCTGAACACTGAAGCTTTCTTT. Based on the CDR3 plus reference TRBV7-9 and TRBJ1-1, the full variable domain is DTGVSQNPRHKITKRGQNVTFRCDPISEHNRLYWYRQTLGQGPEFLTYFQNEAQLEKSRLLSDRFSAERPKGSFSTLEIQRTEQGDSAMYLCASSPTGTALNTEAFFGQGTRLTVV.

This chain links TRBV11-2 with TRBJ1-1; no definite D call. The CDR3 runs 15 residues. The germline CDR1 and CDR2 sequences are SGHAT and FQNNGV. The V end was cut by 1 base, the J end by 0 bases, with 9 bases between. In nucleotides, the CDR3 is TGTGCCAGCAGCTTAGCGCTCGGGATGAACACTGAAGCTTTCTTT. Encoded protein: CASSLALGMNTEAFF.

The V call is TRBV11-2, the J call TRBJ2-7; TRBD2 agrees at 7 bases. CDR1 is SGHAT and CDR2 is FQNNGV in the germline V gene. This CDR3 has 15 amino acids. Trimming took 1 base from V and 4 from J; bases not matched to a gene: 7. CDR3 loop: CASSLGIGGGYEQYF. CDR3 sequence (DNA): TGTGCCAGCAGCTTAGGCATTGGGGGGGGATACGAGCAGTACTTC.

This clone was counted a single time. The chain links TRBV11-3 to TRBJ2-1; D possibly corresponds to TRBD2 (5 bases). Germline loops: CDR1 SGHNT, CDR2 YENEEA. The CDR3 runs 15 residues. V lost 0 bases and J 13 bases, leaving 19 bases between the germline ends. CDR3 nucleotides: TGTGCCAGCAGCTTAGAATCGGGGTTTGGATCCCTCCAGTTCTTC. Amino acids: CASSLESGFGSLQFF.

The J gene is TRBJ2-2, the V gene TRBV4-1; 8 bases are shared with TRBD1. The CDR3 totals 16 residues. The ends lost 1 base at V and 6 bases at J; junction bases unmatched: 7. The V gene's germline CDR1 is MGHRA and CDR2 YSYEKL. The CDR3 loop reads CASSQAGTGFPGELFF. CDR3 DNA: TGCGCCAGCAGCCAAGCGGGGACAGGTTTTCCCGGGGAGCTGTTTTTT.

The J gene is TRBJ2-2, the V gene TRBV4-1; 9 positions agree with TRBD2. The germline V gene has CDR1 MGHRA and CDR2 YSYEKL. J lost 4 bases, V lost 0 bases, and 3 bases had no gene match. The CDR3 loop spans 16 amino acids. For the CDR3, the DNA is TGCGCCAGCAGCCAAGAAACACTAGCGGGCACCGGGGAGCTGTTTTTT. It yields the protein CASSQETLAGTGELFF.

The chain joins TRBV5-5 to TRBJ1-5; D unresolved. The V end was cut by 0 bases, the J end by 9 bases, with 7 bases between. The V gene's germline CDR1 is SGHKS and CDR2 YYEKEE (reference sequence). The CDR3 runs 12 residues. CDR3: CASSLETGPQHF. Written as DNA, the CDR3 is TGTGCCAGCAGCTTGGAAACGGGGCCCCAGCATTTT.

J is TRBJ1-1 and V is TRBV7-9; D is undetermined. The V end was cut by 3 bases, the J end by 1 base, with 9 bases between. This CDR3 region has 14 residues. The germline V gene has CDR1 SEHNR and CDR2 FQNEAQ (reference sequence). The CDR3 DNA sequence: TGTGCCAGCAGCTTCGCAGTCGCGAACACTGAAGCTTTCTTT. This translates into CASSFAVANTEAFF.

The chain joins TRBV5-1 to TRBJ1-3; maybe TRBD1 (6 bases). Trimming left V 3 bases short and J 8 bases short, with 24 bases between. In germline, CDR1 is SGHRS, CDR2 YFSETQ. This CDR3 is 17 amino acids long. In DNA form, the CDR3 reads TGCGCCAGCAGCTACAGGAGTCCCGGGACATTCCAGGACACCATATATTTT. Amino acids: CASSYRSPGTFQDTIYF.

The chain joins TRBV6-5 to TRBJ1-2; unclear D gene. V lost 3 bases, J lost 2 bases, and 10 bases lay in between. Germline CDR1 MNHEY, CDR2 SVGAGI. The CDR3 is made up of 14 amino acids. CDR3 residues: CASSYKAGNYGYTF. CDR3 in DNA: TGTGCCAGCAGTTATAAGGCAGGAAACTATGGCTACACCTTC.

The chain joins TRBV5-1 to TRBJ1-2; tentative D call: TRBD1 (6 bases). V lost 7 bases, J lost 1 base, and 20 bases lay in between. CDR3 size: 16 residues. Per germline, CDR1 SGHRS and CDR2 YFSETQ. The CDR3 sequence is CASRQTGTTINYGYTF. CDR3 nucleotide sequence: TGCGCCAGCCGACAAACCGGGACAACGATTAACTATGGCTACACCTTC.